This T cell receptor (beta chain) derives from a study of T cell responses to AZD1222 COVID-19 vaccine. Sequencing was performed with immunoSEQ multiplex PCR; in TCRdb, only in-frame clones are kept and a portion is missing. This table has 100,000 to 150,000 clones, around 87% appearing once. Trimming removed 5 bases at V and 0 bases at J, with 11 bases between. This CDR3 is built from 15 residues. CDR1 LNHNV and CDR2 YYDKDF come from the germline V gene (reference sequence). The chain is built from TRBV15 and TRBJ1-3; D is perhaps TRBD1 (6 bases). This sequence was found in an adult in good health. This specimen consisted of peripheral blood, obtained on day 0 of AZD1222 vaccination. The CDR3 nucleotides read TGTGCCACCAGCTGGGGGCTTAGCTCTGGAAACACCATATATTTT. Encoded protein: CATSWGLSSGNTIYF.